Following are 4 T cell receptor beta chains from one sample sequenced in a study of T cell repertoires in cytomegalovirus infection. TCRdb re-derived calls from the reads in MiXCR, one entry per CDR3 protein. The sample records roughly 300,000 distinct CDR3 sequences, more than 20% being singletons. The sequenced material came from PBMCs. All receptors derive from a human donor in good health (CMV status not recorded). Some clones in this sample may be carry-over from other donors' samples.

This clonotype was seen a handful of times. Here the CDR3 reads CASSLFGQPQETQYF. CDR3 bases: TGTGCCAGCAGCTTGTTCGGACAACCCCAAGAGACCCAGTACTTC. V gene TRBV5-5 combines with J gene TRBJ2-5; perhaps TRBD1 as D (5 bases). The CDR3 sequence is 15 residues long. Germline-derived CDR1 and CDR2 are SGHKS and YYEKEE (reference sequence). Trimming removed 1 base at V and 1 base at J, with 11 bases between.

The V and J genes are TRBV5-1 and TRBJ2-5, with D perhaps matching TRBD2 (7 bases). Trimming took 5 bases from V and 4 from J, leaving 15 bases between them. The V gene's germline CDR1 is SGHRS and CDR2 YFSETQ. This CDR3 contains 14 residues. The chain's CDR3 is CASRNPRGGETQYF. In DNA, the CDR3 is TGCGCCAGCAGAAATCCGAGGGGGGGAGAGACCCAGTACTTC.

The CDR3 is CSGAGTEGYIQYF. The DNA of the CDR3 is TGCAGTGGTGCCGGGACAGAGGGGTACATTCAGTACTTC. The chain couples TRBV20-1 to TRBJ2-4, with TRBD1 identical over 7 bases. The CDR3 extends over 13 amino acids. In germline, CDR1 is DFQATT, CDR2 SNEGSKA (reference sequence). V was clipped by 7 bases and J by 8 bases; unmatched bases: 11.

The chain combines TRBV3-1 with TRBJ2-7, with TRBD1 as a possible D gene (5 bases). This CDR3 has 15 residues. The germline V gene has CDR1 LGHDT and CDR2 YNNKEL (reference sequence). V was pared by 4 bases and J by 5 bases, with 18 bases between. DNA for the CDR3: TGTGCCAGCAGCCCTATCTTGCCAGGGCTCCACGAGCAGTACTTC. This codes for CASSPILPGLHEQYF.